This T cell receptor beta chain was sequenced in a study of cytomegalovirus exposure and HLA in healthy donors. This clone was seen just once. The antigen remains undetermined. The V gene's germline CDR1 is SQVTM and CDR2 ANQGSEA. This CDR3 spans 13 amino acids. V lost 5 bases, J lost 3 bases, and 6 bases stayed unmatched. PCR involved 60 Vbeta and 13 Jbeta primers. The protocol was immunoSEQ multiplex PCR, while the TCRdb copy is restricted to in-frame clones and leaves out a portion. Among around 120,000 clones listed, around 69% were seen once. General study results and limits: Overall, approximately 180 TCR beta chains were annotated as cytomegalovirus-associated.

The chain joins TRBV29-1 to TRBJ1-2; TRBD1 aligns across 7 bases. The sequenced sample consisted of PBMCs. The receptor was isolated from a woman aged 35 to 49 in good health and CMV-seropositive. This CDR3 reads CSVQGVGYYGYTF. The DNA for the CDR3 is TGCAGCGTTCAGGGGGTAGGGTACTATGGCTACACCTTC. The variable domain in full, with the rest retrieved from reference TRBV29-1 and TRBJ1-2, is SAVISQKPSRDICQRGTSLTIQCQVDSQVTMMFWYRQQPGQSLTLIATANQGSEATYESGFVIDKFPISRPNLTFSTLTVSNMSPEDSSIYLCSVQGVGYYGYTFGSGTRLTVV.